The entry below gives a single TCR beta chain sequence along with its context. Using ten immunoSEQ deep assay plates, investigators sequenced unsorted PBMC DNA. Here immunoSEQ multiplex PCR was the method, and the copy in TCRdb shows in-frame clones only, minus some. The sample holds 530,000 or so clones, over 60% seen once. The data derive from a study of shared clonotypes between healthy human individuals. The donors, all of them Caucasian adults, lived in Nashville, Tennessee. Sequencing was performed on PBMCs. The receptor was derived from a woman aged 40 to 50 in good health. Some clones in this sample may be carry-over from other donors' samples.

CDR3 sequence: CASRVAGGPHNEQFF. For the CDR3, the DNA is TGTGCCAGCAGGGTAGCGGGAGGGCCCCACAATGAGCAGTTCTTC. This rearrangement joins TRBV2 to TRBJ2-1; 11 bases align to TRBD2. CDR1 and CDR2 (germline): SNHLY, FYNNEI. CDR3 length: 15 residues. With 6 bases clipped from V and 5 bases from J, the junction kept 6 bases outside the gene matches. Variable domain in full (rest from reference TRBV2 and TRBJ2-1): EPEVTQTPSHQVTQMGQEVILRCVPISNHLYFYWYRQILGQKVEFLVSFYNNEISEKSEIFDDQFSVERPDGSNFTLKIRSTKLEDSAMYFCASRVAGGPHNEQFFGPGTRLTVL.